The entry below gives a single T cell receptor beta chain sequence along with its context. Its antigen is not identified. Produced via immunoSEQ multiplex PCR; TCRdb's table is partial and in-frame only. The sample lists tens of thousands of clones; 65% to 80% were seen once. The sample is drawn from a study of T cell responses to AZD1222 COVID-19 vaccine. Findings and caveats of the study: Females outnumbered males among donors, who were mostly white British; clonal diversity was possibly underestimated.

Trimming removed 6 bases from V and 0 bases from J; junction bases left unmatched: 7. CDR1 and CDR2 (germline): SGHNT, YENEEA. The CDR3 is 17 amino acids. Sample: peripheral blood, taken on day 0 of AZD1222 vaccination. This TCR derives from an adult in good health. This rearrangement joins TRBV11-3 to TRBJ2-2; 10 nucleotides match TRBD1. The CDR3 reads CASRHRGQGSNTGELFF. The CDR3 DNA is TGTGCCAGCAGACACCGGGGACAGGGGTCGAACACCGGGGAGCTGTTTTTT.